The entry below gives a single T cell receptor beta chain sequence along with its context. Its antigen remains unidentified. This entry comes from a study of neoadjuvant nivolumab and ipilimumab in lung cancer. The study's findings and limits: Only two of four nivolumab-treated tumors gained richness and clonality by surgery. Only a small number of samples underwent TCR sequencing.

The method was immunoSEQ multiplex PCR; TCRdb's version includes in-frame clones alone and lacks a portion of them. This repertoire shows 15,000 to 20,000 clones, roughly three quarters found once; its top ten account for around 10%. The germline V gene encodes CDR1 SGHAT and CDR2 FQNNGV. V was shortened by 5 bases and J by 8 bases, with 18 bases between the two germline ends. The CDR3 is 15 amino acids. Specimen: tumor tissue, collected after neoadjuvant nivolumab, alone or with ipilimumab, at or shortly before surgery. The rearrangement uses TRBV11-2 and TRBJ1-4; D is possibly TRBD1 (5 bases). The receptor comes from an adult with non-small cell lung cancer. The CDR3 reads CASSPREGRGEKLFF. In nucleotides, the CDR3 is TGTGCCAGCAGCCCGAGGGAGGGGAGAGGAGAAAAACTGTTTTTT.